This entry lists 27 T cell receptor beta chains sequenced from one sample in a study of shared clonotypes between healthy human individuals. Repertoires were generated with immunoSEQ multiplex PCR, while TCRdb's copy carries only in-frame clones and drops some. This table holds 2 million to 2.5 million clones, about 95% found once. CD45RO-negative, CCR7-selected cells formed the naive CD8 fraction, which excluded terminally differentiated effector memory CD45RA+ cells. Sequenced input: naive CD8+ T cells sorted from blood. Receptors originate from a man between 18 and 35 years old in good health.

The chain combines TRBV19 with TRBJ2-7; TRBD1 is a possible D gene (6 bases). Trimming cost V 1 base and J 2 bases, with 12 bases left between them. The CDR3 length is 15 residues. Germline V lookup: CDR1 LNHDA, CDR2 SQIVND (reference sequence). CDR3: CASSIADRSPYEQYF. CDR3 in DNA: TGTGCCAGTAGTATAGCAGACAGGAGCCCCTACGAGCAGTACTTC.

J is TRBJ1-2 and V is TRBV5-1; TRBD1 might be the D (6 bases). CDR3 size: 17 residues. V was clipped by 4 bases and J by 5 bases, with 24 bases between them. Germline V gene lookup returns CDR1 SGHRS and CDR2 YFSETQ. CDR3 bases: TGCGCCAGCAGCGCCATACAGGGTACTTTGGAAGGGTATGGCTACACCTTC. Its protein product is CASSAIQGTLEGYGYTF. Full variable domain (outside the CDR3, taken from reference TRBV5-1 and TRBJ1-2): KAGVTQTPRYLIKTRGQQVTLSCSPISGHRSVSWYQQTPGQGLQFLFEYFSETQRNKGNFPGRFSGRQFSNSRSEMNVSTLELGDSALYLCASSAIQGTLEGYGYTFGSGTRLTVV.

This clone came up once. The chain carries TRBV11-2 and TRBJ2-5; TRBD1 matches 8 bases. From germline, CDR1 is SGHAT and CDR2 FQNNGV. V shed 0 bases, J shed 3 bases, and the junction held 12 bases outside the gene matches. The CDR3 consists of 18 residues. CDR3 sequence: CASSLETLWGQAEETQYF. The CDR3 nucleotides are TGTGCCAGCAGCTTAGAAACATTGTGGGGACAGGCAGAAGAGACCCAGTACTTC. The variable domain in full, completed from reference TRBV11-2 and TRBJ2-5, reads EAGVAQSPRYKIIEKRQSVAFWCNPISGHATLYWYQQILGQGPKLLIQFQNNGVVDDSQLPKDRFSAERLKGVDSTLKIQPAKLEDSAVYLCASSLETLWGQAEETQYFGPGTRLLVL.

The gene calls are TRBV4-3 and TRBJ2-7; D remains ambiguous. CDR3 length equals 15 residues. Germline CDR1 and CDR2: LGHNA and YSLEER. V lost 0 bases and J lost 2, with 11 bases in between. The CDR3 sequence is CASSQDAPFPYEQYF. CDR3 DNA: TGCGCCAGCAGCCAAGACGCCCCTTTTCCCTACGAGCAGTACTTC.

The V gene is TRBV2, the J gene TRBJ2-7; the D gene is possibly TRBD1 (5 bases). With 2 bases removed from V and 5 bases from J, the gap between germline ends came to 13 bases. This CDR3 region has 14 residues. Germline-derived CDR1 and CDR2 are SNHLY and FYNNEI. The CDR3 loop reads CASSEKGWTDEQYF. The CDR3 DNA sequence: TGTGCCAGCAGTGAAAAGGGGTGGACCGACGAGCAGTACTTC.

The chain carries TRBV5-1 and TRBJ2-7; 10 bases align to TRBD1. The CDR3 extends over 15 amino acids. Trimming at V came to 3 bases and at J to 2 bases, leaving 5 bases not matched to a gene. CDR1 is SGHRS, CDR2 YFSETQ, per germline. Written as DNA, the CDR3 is TGCGCCAGCAGCTCGGGACAGGGGTTAGCCTACGAGCAGTACTTC. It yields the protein CASSSGQGLAYEQYF.

The CDR3 DNA is TGTGCCAGCAGCGTGTGGGCAGGGGAACTCTCCTACAATGAGCAGTTCTTC. Its protein product is CASSVWAGELSYNEQFF. V usage is TRBV9 and J usage is TRBJ2-1, with a possible D match to TRBD1 (6 bases). Germline V CDR1 and CDR2: SGDLS, YYNGEE. Trimming took off 2 bases at V and 0 bases at J, with 15 bases between the two ends. CDR3 length: 17 residues.

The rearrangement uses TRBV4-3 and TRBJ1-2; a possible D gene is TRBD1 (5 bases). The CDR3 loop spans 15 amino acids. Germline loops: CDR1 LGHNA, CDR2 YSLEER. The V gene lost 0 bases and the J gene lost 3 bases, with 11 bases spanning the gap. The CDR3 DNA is TGCGCCAGCAGCCAAGACGGGACGGGAGACTATGGCTACACCTTC. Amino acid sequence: CASSQDGTGDYGYTF.

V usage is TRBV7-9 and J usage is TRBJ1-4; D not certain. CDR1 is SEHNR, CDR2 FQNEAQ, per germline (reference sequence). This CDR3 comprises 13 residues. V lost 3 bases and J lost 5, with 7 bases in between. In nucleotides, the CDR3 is TGTGCCAGCAGCTTTAAGGAAAATGAAAAACTGTTTTTT. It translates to CASSFKENEKLFF.

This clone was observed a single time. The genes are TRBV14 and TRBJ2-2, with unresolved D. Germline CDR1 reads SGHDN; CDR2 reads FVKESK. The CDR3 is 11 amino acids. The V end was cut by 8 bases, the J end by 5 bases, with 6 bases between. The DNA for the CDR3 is TGTGCCAGCCTAACTACCGGGGAGCTGTTTTTT. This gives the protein CASLTTGELFF.

The CDR3 bases are TGTGCCAGCAGTTCACCGACGGCGGGAGGAGTTTTGAATGAAAAACTGTTTTTT. Protein product: CASSSPTAGGVLNEKLFF. This chain joins TRBV27 and TRBJ1-4, with D unresolved. The CDR3 has 18 amino acids. Germline V lookup: CDR1 MNHEY, CDR2 SMNVEV (reference sequence). V lost 4 bases, J lost 5 bases, and 23 bases lay in between. Supplemented by reference TRBV27 and TRBJ1-4, the full variable domain reads EAQVTQNPRYLITVTGKKLTVTCSQNMNHEYMSWYRQDPGLGLRQIYYSMNVEVTDKGDVPEGYKVSRKEKRNFPLILESPSPNQTSLYFCASSSPTAGGVLNEKLFFGSGTQLSVL.

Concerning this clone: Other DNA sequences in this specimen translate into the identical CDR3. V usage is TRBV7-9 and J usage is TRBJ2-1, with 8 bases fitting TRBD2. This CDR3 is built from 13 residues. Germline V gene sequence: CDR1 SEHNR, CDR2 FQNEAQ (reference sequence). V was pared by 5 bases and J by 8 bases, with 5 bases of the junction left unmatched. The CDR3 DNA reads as TGTGCCAGCAGCCTGGGACTAGTTGATGAGCAGTTCTTC. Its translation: CASSLGLVDEQFF.

The CDR3 protein is CASNGQGADGELFF. CDR3 DNA sequence: TGTGCCAGCAACGGACAGGGGGCTGACGGGGAGCTGTTTTTT. This rearrangement joins TRBV27 to TRBJ2-2; 11 nucleotides align to TRBD1. The CDR3 runs to 14 residues. Germline V CDR1 and CDR2: MNHEY, SMNVEV (reference sequence). V lost 7 bases to trimming and J lost 7 bases; unmatched junction nucleotides: 5.

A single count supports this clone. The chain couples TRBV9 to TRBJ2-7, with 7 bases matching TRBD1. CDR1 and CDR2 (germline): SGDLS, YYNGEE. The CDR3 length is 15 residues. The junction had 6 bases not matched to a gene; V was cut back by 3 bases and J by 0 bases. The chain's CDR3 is CASSEGTASSYEQYF. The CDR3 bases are TGTGCCAGCAGCGAAGGGACAGCGAGCTCCTACGAGCAGTACTTC.

The CDR3 sequence: CASSLVLRGAHNEQFF. CDR3 sequence (DNA): TGTGCCAGCAGTTTAGTCCTGCGGGGGGCACACAATGAGCAGTTCTTC. V and J are TRBV28 and TRBJ2-1; 8 bases are shared with TRBD2. CDR3 length: 16 residues. Trimming took 2 bases from V and 5 from J; bases not matched to a gene: 8. Germline CDR1 reads MDHEN; CDR2 reads SYDVKM.

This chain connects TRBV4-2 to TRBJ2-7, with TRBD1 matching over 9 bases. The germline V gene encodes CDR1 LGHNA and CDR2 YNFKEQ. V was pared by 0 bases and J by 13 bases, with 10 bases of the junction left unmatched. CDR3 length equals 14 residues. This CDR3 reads CASSQDLGQGPPYF. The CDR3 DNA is TGTGCCAGCAGCCAAGACCTCGGACAGGGGCCGCCTTACTTC.

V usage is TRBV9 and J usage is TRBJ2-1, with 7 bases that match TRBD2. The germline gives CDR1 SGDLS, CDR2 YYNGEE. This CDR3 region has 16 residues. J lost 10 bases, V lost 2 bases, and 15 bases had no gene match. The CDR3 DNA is TGTGCCAGCAGCGTGGGGAGGGCGGACCCGCTCGGCGAGCAGTTCTTC. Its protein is CASSVGRADPLGEQFF. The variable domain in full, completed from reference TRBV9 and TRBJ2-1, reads DSGVTQTPKHLITATGQRVTLRCSPRSGDLSVYWYQQSLDQGLQFLIQYYNGEERAKGNILERFSAQQFPDLHSELNLSSLELGDSALYFCASSVGRADPLGEQFFGPGTRLTVL.

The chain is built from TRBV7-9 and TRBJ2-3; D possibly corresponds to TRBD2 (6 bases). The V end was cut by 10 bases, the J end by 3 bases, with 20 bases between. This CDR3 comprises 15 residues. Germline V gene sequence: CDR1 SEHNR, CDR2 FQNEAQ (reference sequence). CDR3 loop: CATQRWTNPTDTQYF. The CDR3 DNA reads TGTGCCACCCAAAGATGGACTAACCCAACAGATACGCAGTATTTT.

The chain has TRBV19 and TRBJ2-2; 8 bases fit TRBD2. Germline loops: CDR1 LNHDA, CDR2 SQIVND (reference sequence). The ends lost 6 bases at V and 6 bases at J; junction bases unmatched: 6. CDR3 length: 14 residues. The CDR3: CASSATSDPGELFF. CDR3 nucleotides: TGTGCCAGTAGCGCGACTAGCGACCCCGGGGAGCTGTTTTTT.

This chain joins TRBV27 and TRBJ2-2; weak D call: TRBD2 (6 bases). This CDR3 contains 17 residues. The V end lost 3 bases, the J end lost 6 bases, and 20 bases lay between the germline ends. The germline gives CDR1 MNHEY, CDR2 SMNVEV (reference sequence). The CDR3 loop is CASSFETWAGSPGELFF. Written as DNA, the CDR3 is TGTGCCAGCAGTTTCGAAACCTGGGCGGGATCACCCGGGGAGCTGTTTTTT.

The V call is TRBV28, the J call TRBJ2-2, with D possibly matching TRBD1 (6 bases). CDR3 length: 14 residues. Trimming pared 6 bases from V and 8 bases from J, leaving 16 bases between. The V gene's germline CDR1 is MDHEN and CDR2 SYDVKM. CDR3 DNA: TGTGCCAGCAGCTTGGGGGCGACCTGGGGGGAGCTGTTTTTT. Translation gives CASSLGATWGELFF.

Here the CDR3 reads CASTVQAGEKLFF. DNA of the CDR3: TGTGCCAGCACCGTACAGGCGGGGGAAAAACTGTTTTTT. The chain recombines TRBV27 with TRBJ1-4; maybe TRBD1 (5 bases). The CDR3 is made up of 13 amino acids. With 7 bases removed from V and 8 bases from J, the gap between germline ends came to 14 bases. Looked up from germline, CDR1 is MNHEY and CDR2 is SMNVEV (reference sequence).

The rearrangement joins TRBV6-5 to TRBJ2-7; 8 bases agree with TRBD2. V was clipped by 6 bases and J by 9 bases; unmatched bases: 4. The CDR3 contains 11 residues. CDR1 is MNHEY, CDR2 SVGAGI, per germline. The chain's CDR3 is CASSTGGVQYF. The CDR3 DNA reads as TGTGCCAGCAGCACGGGGGGGGTGCAGTACTTC.

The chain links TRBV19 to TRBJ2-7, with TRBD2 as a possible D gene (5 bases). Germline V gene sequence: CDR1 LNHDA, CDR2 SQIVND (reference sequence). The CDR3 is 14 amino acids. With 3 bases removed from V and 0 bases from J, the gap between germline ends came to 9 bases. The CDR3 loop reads CASSIMGASYEQYF. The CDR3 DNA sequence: TGTGCCAGTAGTATTATGGGAGCCTCCTACGAGCAGTACTTC. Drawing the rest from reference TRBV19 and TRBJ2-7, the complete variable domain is DGGITQSPKYLFRKEGQNVTLSCEQNLNHDAMYWYRQDPGQGLRLIYYSQIVNDFQKGDIAEGYSVSREKKESFPLTVTSAQKNPTAFYLCASSIMGASYEQYFGPGTRLTVT.

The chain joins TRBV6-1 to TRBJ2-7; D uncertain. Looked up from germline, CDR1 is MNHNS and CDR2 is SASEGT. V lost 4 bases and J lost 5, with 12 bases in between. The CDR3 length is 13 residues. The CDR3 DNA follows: TGTGCCAGCAGTGGGAACCCCGAGGACGAGCAGTACTTC. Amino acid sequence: CASSGNPEDEQYF.

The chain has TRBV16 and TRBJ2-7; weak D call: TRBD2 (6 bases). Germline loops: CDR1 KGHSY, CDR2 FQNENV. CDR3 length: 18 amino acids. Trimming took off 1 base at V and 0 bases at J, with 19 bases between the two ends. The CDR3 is CASSQYFGGGGSSYEQYF. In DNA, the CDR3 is TGTGCCAGCAGCCAATATTTCGGTGGAGGAGGGAGCTCCTACGAGCAGTACTTC.

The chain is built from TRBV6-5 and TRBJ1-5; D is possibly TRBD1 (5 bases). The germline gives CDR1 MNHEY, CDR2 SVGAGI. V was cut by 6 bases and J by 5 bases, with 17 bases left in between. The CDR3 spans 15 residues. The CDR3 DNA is TGTGCCAGCAGCTCGTGGGACGAGAGAGATCAGCCCCAGCATTTT. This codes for CASSSWDERDQPQHF.